This TCR beta chain was identified in a study of blood T cell repertoires in COVID-19. Overall study: There were acute and convalescent COVID-19 samples, and they came from the United States, Italy and Spain. PBMCs, B-cell-depleted T cells, or T cells were the source of the cDNA or gDNA that made up the material.

Original methodology: Using reference gene primer amplification, nucleated cell counts were estimated. TCRdb keeps only in-frame clones here, not all; method: immunoSEQ multiplex PCR. D and trimming come from the DNA, and the V and J calls and clone size come from that table. The sample has about 220,000 clones, roughly four fifths seen once. The germline V gene encodes CDR1 LNHDA and CDR2 SQIVND (reference sequence). The V gene end was trimmed by 4 bases and the J gene end by 7 bases; junction bases not matched to a gene: 7. This CDR3 is built from 15 residues. Sequencing was done on a sample of peripheral blood. This receptor was identified in a woman in her seventies with acute or convalescent COVID-19. The genes are TRBV19 and TRBJ1-5; the match to TRBD1 covers 10 bases. The CDR3 loop is CASSNRDRGRQPQHF. DNA of the CDR3: TGTGCCAGTAGTAACCGGGACAGGGGAAGGCAGCCCCAGCATTTT.